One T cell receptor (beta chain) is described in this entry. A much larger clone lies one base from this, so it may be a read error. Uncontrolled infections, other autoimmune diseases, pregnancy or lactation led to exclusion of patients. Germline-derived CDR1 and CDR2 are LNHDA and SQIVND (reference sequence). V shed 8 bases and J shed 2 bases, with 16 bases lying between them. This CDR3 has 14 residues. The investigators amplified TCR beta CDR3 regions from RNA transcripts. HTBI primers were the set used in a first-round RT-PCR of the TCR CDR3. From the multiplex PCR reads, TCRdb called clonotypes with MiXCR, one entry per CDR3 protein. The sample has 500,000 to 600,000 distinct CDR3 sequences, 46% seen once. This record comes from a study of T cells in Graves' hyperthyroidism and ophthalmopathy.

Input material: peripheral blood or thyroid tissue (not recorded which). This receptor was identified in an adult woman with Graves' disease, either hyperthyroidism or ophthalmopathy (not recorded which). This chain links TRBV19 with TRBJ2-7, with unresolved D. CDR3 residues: CASGTSPGPYEQYF. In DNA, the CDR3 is TGTGCCAGTGGCACCTCCCCGGGCCCCTACGAGCAGTACTTC.